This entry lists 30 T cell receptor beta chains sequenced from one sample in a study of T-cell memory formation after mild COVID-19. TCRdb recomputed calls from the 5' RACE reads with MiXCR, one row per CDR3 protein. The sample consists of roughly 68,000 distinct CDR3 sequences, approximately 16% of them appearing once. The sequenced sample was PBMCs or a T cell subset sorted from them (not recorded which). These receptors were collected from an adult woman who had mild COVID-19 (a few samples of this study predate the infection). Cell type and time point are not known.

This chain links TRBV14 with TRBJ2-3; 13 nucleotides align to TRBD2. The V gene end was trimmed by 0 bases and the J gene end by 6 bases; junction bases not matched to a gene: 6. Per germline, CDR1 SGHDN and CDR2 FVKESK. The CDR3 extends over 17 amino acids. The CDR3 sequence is CASSQEGLAGQRDTQYF. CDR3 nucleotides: TGTGCCAGCAGCCAAGAGGGACTAGCGGGACAGCGGGATACGCAGTATTTT.

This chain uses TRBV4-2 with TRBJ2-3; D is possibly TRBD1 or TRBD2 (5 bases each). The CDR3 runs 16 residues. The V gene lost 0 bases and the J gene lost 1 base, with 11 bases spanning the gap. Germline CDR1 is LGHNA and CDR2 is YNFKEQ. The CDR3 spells CASSQDRGLRTDTQYF. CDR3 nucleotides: TGTGCCAGCAGCCAAGATCGGGGCTTACGCACAGATACGCAGTATTTT.

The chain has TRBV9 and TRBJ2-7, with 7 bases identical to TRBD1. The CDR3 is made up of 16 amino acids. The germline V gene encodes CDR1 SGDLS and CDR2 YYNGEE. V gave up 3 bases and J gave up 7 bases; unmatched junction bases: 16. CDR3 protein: CASSATGQVGLYEQYF. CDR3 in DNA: TGTGCCAGCAGCGCGACCGGACAGGTCGGGTTGTATGAGCAGTACTTC.

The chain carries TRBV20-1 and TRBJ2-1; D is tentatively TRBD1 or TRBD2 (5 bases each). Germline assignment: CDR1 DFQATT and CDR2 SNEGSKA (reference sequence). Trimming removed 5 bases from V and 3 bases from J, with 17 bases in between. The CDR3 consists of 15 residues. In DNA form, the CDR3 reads TGCAGTGCTCCGGTCCGGGACCACTACTACAATGAGCAGTTCTTC. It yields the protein CSAPVRDHYYNEQFF.

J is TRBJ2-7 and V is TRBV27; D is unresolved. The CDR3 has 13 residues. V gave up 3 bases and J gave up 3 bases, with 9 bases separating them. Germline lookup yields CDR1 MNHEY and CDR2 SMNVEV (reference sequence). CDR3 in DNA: TGTGCCAGCAGTTTCGCCGGAAGCTACGAGCAGTACTTC. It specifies CASSFAGSYEQYF.

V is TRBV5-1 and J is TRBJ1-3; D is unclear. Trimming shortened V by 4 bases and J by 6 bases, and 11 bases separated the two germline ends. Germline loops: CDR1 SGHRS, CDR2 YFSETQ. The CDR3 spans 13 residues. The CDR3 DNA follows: TGCGCCAGCAGCAGCCATCCGGAAAACACCATATATTTT. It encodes CASSSHPENTIYF.

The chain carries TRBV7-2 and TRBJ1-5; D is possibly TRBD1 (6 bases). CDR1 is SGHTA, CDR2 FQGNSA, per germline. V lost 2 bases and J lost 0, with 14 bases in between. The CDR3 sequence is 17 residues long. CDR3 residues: CASSLIGGGDSNQPQHF. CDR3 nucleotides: TGTGCCAGCAGCTTAATCGGCGGGGGCGATAGCAATCAGCCCCAGCATTTT.

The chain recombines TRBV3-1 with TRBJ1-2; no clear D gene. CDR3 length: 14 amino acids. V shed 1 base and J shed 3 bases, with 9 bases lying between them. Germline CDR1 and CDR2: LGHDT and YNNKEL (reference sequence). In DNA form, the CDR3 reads TGTGCCAGCAGCCAAGCGGCGTCCTACTATGGCTACACCTTC. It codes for CASSQAASYYGYTF. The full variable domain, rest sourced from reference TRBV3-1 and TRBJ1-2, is DTAVSQTPKYLVTQMGNDKSIKCEQNLGHDTMYWYKQDSKKFLKIMFSYNNKELIINETVPNRFSPKSPDKAHLNLHINSLELGDSAVYFCASSQAASYYGYTFGSGTRLTVV.

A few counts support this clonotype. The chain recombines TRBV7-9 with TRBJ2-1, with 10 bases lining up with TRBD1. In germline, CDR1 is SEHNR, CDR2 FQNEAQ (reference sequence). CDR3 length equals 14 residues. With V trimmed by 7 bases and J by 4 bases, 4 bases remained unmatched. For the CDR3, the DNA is TGTGCCAGCACTTCGGGACAGGGGTACAATGAGCAGTTCTTC. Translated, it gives CASTSGQGYNEQFF.

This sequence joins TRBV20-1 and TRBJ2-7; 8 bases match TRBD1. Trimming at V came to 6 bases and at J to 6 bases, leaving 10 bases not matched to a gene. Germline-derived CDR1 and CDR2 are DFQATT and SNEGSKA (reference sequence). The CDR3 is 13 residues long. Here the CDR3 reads CSASYLDRAEQYF. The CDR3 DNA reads TGCAGTGCCTCTTATCTGGACAGGGCCGAGCAGTACTTC.

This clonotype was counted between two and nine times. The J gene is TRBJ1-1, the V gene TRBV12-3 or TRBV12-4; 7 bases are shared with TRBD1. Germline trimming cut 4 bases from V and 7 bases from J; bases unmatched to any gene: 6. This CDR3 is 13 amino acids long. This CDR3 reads CASSSLPGGEAFF. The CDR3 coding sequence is TGTGCCAGCAGTTCCTTGCCAGGGGGTGAAGCTTTCTTT.

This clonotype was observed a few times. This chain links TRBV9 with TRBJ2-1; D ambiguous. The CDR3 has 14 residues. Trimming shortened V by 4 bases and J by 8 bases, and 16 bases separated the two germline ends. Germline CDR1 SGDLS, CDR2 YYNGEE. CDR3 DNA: TGTGCCAGCAGCCCTCTAGAGTATGGCGATGAGCAGTTCTTC. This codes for CASSPLEYGDEQFF. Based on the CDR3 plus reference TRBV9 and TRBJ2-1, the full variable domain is DSGVTQTPKHLITATGQRVTLRCSPRSGDLSVYWYQQSLDQGLQFLIQYYNGEERAKGNILERFSAQQFPDLHSELNLSSLELGDSALYFCASSPLEYGDEQFFGPGTRLTVL.

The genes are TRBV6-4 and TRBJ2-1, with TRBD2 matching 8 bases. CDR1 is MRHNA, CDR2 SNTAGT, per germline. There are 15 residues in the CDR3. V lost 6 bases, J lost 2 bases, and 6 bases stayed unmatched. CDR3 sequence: CASRVLAEPYNEQFF. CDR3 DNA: TGTGCCAGCAGAGTACTAGCGGAACCCTACAATGAGCAGTTCTTC.

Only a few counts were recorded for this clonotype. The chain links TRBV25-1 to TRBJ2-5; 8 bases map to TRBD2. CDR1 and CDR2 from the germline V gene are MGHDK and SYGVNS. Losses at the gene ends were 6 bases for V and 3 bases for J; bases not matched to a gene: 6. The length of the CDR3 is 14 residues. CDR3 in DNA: TGTGCCAGCAGCCTCGGGGGGGAGGAAGAGACCCAGTACTTC. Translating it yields CASSLGGEEETQYF.

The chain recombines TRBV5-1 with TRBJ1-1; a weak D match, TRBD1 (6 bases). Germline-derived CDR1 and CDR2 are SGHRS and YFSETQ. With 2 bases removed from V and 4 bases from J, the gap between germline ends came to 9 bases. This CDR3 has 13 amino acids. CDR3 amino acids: CASSLTGITEAFF. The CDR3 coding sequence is TGCGCCAGCAGCTTAACAGGGATCACTGAAGCTTTCTTT.

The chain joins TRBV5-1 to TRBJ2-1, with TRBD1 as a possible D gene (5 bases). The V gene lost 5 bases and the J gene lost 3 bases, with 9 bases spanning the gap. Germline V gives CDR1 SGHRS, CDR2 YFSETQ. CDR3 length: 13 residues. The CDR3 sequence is CASSRQNYNEQFF. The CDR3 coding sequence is TGCGCCAGCAGTAGACAGAACTACAATGAGCAGTTCTTC.

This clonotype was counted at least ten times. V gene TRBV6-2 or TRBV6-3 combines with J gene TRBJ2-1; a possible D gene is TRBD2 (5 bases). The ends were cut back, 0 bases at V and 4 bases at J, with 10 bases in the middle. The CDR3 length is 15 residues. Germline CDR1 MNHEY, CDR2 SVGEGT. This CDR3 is CASSYSGGLYNEQFF. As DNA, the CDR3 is TGTGCCAGCAGTTACTCAGGCGGGTTATACAATGAGCAGTTCTTC.

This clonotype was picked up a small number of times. The CDR3 loop is CASLEPPASQYF. DNA for the CDR3: TGTGCCAGCCTCGAGCCCCCCGCCTCGCAGTATTTT. The gene calls are TRBV2 and TRBJ2-3; D unresolved. Germline assignment: CDR1 SNHLY and CDR2 FYNNEI. This CDR3 has 12 residues. V gave up 8 bases and J gave up 10 bases, with 16 bases separating them.

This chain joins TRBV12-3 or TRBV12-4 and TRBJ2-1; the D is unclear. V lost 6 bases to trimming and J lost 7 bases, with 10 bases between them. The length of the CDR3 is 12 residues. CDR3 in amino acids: CASRPEINEQFF. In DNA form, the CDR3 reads TGTGCCAGCAGGCCCGAGATTAATGAGCAGTTCTTC.

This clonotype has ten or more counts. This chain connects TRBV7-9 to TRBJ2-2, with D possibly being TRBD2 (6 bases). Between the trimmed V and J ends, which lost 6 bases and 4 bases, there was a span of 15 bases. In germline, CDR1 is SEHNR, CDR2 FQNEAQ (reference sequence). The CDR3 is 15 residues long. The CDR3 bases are TGTGCCAGCAGACCACCCGGGGGAGGCACCGGGGAGCTGTTTTTT. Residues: CASRPPGGGTGELFF.

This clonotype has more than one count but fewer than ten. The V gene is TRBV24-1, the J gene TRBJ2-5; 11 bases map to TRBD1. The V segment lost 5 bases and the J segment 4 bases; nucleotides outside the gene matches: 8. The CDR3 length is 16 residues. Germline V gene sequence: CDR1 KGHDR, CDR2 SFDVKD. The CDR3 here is CATSVIEDRGRETQYF. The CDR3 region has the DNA TGTGCCACCAGTGTAATCGAGGACAGGGGGCGAGAGACCCAGTACTTC.

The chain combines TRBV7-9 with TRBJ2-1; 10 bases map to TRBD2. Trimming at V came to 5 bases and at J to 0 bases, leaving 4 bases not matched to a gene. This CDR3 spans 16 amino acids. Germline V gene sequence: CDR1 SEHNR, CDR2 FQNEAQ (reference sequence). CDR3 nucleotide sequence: TGTGCCAGCAGCAACGGACTAGCGGCCTCCTACAATGAGCAGTTCTTC. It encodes CASSNGLAASYNEQFF. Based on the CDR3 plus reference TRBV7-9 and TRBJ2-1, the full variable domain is DTGVSQNPRHKITKRGQNVTFRCDPISEHNRLYWYRQTLGQGPEFLTYFQNEAQLEKSRLLSDRFSAERPKGSFSTLEIQRTEQGDSAMYLCASSNGLAASYNEQFFGPGTRLTVL.

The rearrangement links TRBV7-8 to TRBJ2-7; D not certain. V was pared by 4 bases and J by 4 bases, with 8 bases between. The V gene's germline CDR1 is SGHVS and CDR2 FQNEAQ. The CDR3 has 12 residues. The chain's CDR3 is CASSYGNYEQYF. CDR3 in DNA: TGTGCCAGCAGCTATGGGAATTACGAGCAGTACTTC.

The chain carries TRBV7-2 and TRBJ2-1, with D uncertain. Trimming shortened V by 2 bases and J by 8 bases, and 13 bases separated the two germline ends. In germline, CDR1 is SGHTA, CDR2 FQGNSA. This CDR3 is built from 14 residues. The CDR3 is CASSLSGSWDEQFF. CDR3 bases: TGTGCCAGCAGCTTATCGGGTTCTTGGGATGAGCAGTTCTTC.

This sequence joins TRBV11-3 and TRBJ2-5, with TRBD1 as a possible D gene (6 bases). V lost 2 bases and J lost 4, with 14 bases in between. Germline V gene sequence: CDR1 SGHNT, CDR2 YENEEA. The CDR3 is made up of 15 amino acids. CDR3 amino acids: CASSLQGGWGETQYF. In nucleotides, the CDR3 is TGTGCCAGCAGCTTACAAGGGGGTTGGGGAGAGACCCAGTACTTC. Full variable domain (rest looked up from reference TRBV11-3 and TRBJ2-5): EAGVVQSPRYKIIEKKQPVAFWCNPISGHNTLYWYLQNLGQGPELLIRYENEEAVDDSQLPKDRFSAERLKGVDSTLKIQPAELGDSAVYLCASSLQGGWGETQYFGPGTRLLVL.

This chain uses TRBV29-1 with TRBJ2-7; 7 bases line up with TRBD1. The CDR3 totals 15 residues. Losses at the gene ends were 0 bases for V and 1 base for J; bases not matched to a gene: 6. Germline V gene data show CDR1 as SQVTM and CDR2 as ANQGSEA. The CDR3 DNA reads TGCAGCGTTGAAGACCCAGGGACAGATTCCTACGAGCAGTACTTC. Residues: CSVEDPGTDSYEQYF.

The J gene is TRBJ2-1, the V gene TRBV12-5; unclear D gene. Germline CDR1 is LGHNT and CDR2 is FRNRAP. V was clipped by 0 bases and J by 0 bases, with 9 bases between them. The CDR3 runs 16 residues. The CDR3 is CASGLVIVDSYNEQFF. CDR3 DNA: TGTGCTAGTGGTTTGGTAATCGTAGACTCCTACAATGAGCAGTTCTTC.

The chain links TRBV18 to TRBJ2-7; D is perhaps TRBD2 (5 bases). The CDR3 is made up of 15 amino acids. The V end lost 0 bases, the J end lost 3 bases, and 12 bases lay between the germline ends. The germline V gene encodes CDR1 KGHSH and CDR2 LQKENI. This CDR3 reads CASSPPDGEIYEQYF. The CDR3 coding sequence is TGTGCCAGCTCACCACCCGACGGGGAAATCTACGAGCAGTACTTC.

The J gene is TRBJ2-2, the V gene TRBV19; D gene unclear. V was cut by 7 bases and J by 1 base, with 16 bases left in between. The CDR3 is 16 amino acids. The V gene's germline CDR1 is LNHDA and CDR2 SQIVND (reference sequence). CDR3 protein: CASTPRMVVNTGELFF. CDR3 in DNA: TGTGCCAGTACCCCCCGTATGGTGGTGAACACCGGGGAGCTGTTTTTT.

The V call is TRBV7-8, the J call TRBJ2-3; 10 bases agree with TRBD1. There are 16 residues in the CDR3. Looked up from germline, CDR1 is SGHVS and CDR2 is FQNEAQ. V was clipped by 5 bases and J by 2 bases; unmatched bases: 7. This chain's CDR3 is CASSETGGPPTDTQYF. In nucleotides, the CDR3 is TGTGCCAGCAGCGAGACAGGGGGCCCCCCCACAGATACGCAGTATTTT.